A single sample is the source of the 20 T cell receptor beta chains below, sequenced in a study of blood T cell repertoires in COVID-19. TCRdb keeps only in-frame clones here, not all; method: immunoSEQ multiplex PCR. The sample shows approximately 140,000 clones, approximately 87% of them seen only once. The sample comprised PBMCs or T cells enriched from blood (not recorded which). These receptors all come from a woman in her twenties or thirties with acute COVID-19.

This chain connects TRBV28 to TRBJ1-6; TRBD1 is a possible D gene (5 bases). The CDR3 is 15 amino acids. The germline V gene encodes CDR1 MDHEN and CDR2 SYDVKM. The V and J ends lost 1 base and 2 bases respectively, with 6 bases between them. The CDR3 DNA reads TGTGCCAGCAGTTTATCCAGGGCCTATAATTCACCCCTCCACTTT. Residues: CASSLSRAYNSPLHF. Variable domain in full (rest from reference TRBV28 and TRBJ1-6): DVKVTQSSRYLVKRTGEKVFLECVQDMDHENMFWYRQDPGLGLRLIYFSYDVKMKEKGDIPEGYSVSREKKERFSLILESASTNQTSMYLCASSLSRAYNSPLHFGNGTRLTVT.

The V gene is TRBV12-3 or TRBV12-4, the J gene TRBJ2-4; D perhaps matches TRBD1 (6 bases). V was pared by 8 bases and J by 1 base, with 9 bases between. CDR3 length: 13 amino acids. CDR3 residues: CASGDRAKNIQYF. CDR3 in DNA: TGTGCCAGCGGAGACAGGGCCAAAAACATTCAGTACTTC.

V and J are TRBV5-1 and TRBJ2-3, with TRBD1 matching 7 bases. The junction had 8 bases not matched to a gene; V was cut back by 2 bases and J by 2 bases. The germline gives CDR1 SGHRS, CDR2 YFSETQ. The CDR3 loop spans 16 amino acids. This chain's CDR3 is CASSLPTGLLTDTQYF. CDR3 DNA sequence: TGCGCCAGCAGCTTACCGACAGGGCTCCTCACAGATACGCAGTATTTT.

This chain joins TRBV4-1 and TRBJ2-2, with 10 nucleotides matching TRBD2. The CDR3 sequence is 15 residues long. Germline V gene sequence: CDR1 MGHRA, CDR2 YSYEKL. V trimming: 5 bases; J trimming: 4 bases; junction bases outside the gene matches: 4. CDR3 sequence reads: CASSKREGLTGELFF. The DNA of the CDR3 is TGCGCCAGCAGCAAGCGGGAGGGCCTCACCGGGGAGCTGTTTTTT.

CDR3 sequence (DNA): TGTGCCAGCAGCGGATACAGAGACCAGGGACCCCAGCATTTT. Its protein is CASSGYRDQGPQHF. V gene TRBV5-8 combines with J gene TRBJ1-5, with TRBD1 as a possible D gene (5 bases). This CDR3 contains 14 residues. V gave up 4 bases and J gave up 10 bases, with 18 bases separating them. CDR1 is SGHTS and CDR2 is YDEGEE in the germline V gene.

The J gene is TRBJ2-2, the V gene TRBV13, with TRBD2 matching over 12 bases. The CDR3 loop spans 17 amino acids. The germline gives CDR1 PRHDT, CDR2 FYEKMQ (reference sequence). Trimming at V came to 4 bases and at J to 4 bases, leaving 7 bases not matched to a gene. CDR3 nucleotides: TGTGCCAGCAGCTACCACCCTAGCGGGAGGGGCACCGGGGAGCTGTTTTTT. Residues: CASSYHPSGRGTGELFF.

The rearrangement joins TRBV28 to TRBJ1-1, with 7 bases aligning to TRBD1. V was clipped by 10 bases and J by 5 bases; unmatched bases: 13. Germline V gene sequence: CDR1 MDHEN, CDR2 SYDVKM. This CDR3 contains 14 residues. CDR3 amino acids: CATIGQAGSTEAFF. The CDR3 DNA sequence: TGTGCCACCATAGGACAGGCGGGGAGTACTGAAGCTTTCTTT.

The rearrangement uses TRBV6-6 and TRBJ2-1; 7 bases fit TRBD1. This CDR3 spans 16 amino acids. The V segment lost 4 bases and the J segment 7 bases; nucleotides outside the gene matches: 13. Germline-derived CDR1 and CDR2 are MNHNY and SVGAGI (reference sequence). CDR3 bases: TGTGCCAGCAGTTCCTACAGGGGATCCACACTGAATGAGCAGTTCTTC. It is translated as CASSSYRGSTLNEQFF.

This chain links TRBV7-8 with TRBJ2-4, with D maybe TRBD2 (6 bases). V was clipped by 0 bases and J by 7 bases, with 19 bases between them. Per the germline V gene, CDR1 is SGHVS and CDR2 is FQNEAQ. CDR3 size: 17 residues. The CDR3 loop reads CASSLAAEGSVGNIQYF. The CDR3, as DNA: TGTGCCAGCAGCTTAGCCGCGGAGGGGAGTGTGGGGAACATTCAGTACTTC. The full variable domain, its missing parts supplied by reference TRBV7-8 and TRBJ2-4, is GAGVSQSPRYKVAKRGQDVALRCDPISGHVSLFWYQQALGQGPEFLTYFQNEAQLDKSGLPSDRFFAERPEGSVSTLKIQRTQQEDSAVYLCASSLAAEGSVGNIQYFGAGTRLSVL.

This clone was counted ten times or more. V usage is TRBV6-5 and J usage is TRBJ2-2; D not resolved. V gave up 7 bases and J gave up 6 bases, with 9 bases separating them. The CDR3 is made up of 12 amino acids. Germline lookup yields CDR1 MNHEY and CDR2 SVGAGI. The CDR3: CASTSRAGELFF. The CDR3 DNA sequence: TGTGCCAGCACTTCCCGAGCCGGGGAGCTGTTTTTT.

The V and J genes are TRBV18 and TRBJ1-3, with 7 bases identical to TRBD1. Germline V gene sequence: CDR1 KGHSH, CDR2 LQKENI. J was trimmed by 8 bases and V by 5 bases; bases with no gene match: 12. The CDR3 loop spans 15 amino acids. CDR3 residues: CASSSQHRGTDTIYF. The CDR3 DNA reads TGTGCCAGCTCATCCCAACACAGGGGTACGGACACCATATATTTT.

V gene TRBV19 combines with J gene TRBJ2-1, with 9 bases aligning to TRBD1. This CDR3 is built from 18 residues. Unmatched junction bases numbered 11, after V lost 1 base and J lost 4 bases. CDR1 and CDR2 (germline): LNHDA, SQIVND (reference sequence). CDR3 amino acids: CASSIVGTGIRIYNEQFF. The CDR3 coding sequence is TGTGCCAGTAGTATAGTAGGGACAGGGATAAGGATTTACAATGAGCAGTTCTTC.

The genes are TRBV7-2 and TRBJ2-5, with D possibly matching TRBD2 (5 bases). CDR3 length: 14 amino acids. Germline assignment: CDR1 SGHTA and CDR2 FQGNSA. Trimming took off 4 bases at V and 5 bases at J, with 14 bases between the two ends. The CDR3 region is CASSSEISVETQYF. In nucleotides, the CDR3 is TGTGCCAGCAGCTCAGAAATTAGCGTGGAGACCCAGTACTTC.

The chain joins TRBV16 to TRBJ1-5, with TRBD1 identical over 7 bases. Looked up from germline, CDR1 is KGHSY and CDR2 is FQNENV. CDR3 length: 17 amino acids. V lost 1 base and J lost 0; bases outside the gene matches: 6. CDR3: CASSQFRQGLSNQPQHF. DNA for the CDR3: TGTGCCAGCAGCCAATTCCGACAGGGCCTTAGCAATCAGCCCCAGCATTTT.

The table lists this clone with a count of one. The V gene is TRBV28, the J gene TRBJ2-2; 9 bases fit TRBD1. Germline trimming cut 8 bases from V and 6 bases from J; bases unmatched to any gene: 7. There are 14 residues in the CDR3. Germline CDR1 reads MDHEN; CDR2 reads SYDVKM. The CDR3 bases are TGTGCCAGCCCCGATGGGACAGGGCCCGGGGAGCTGTTTTTT. Translation gives CASPDGTGPGELFF.

J is TRBJ2-7 and V is TRBV4-1; TRBD2 might be the D (8 bases). CDR1 is MGHRA and CDR2 is YSYEKL in the germline V gene. The CDR3 is 20 amino acids. V lost 0 bases to trimming and J lost 2 bases, with 26 bases between them. Here the CDR3 DNA reads TGCGCCAGCAGCCAAGATTGGTGGACAGGATCGAGCGGGAGCCCCTACGAGCAGTACTTC. This encodes CASSQDWWTGSSGSPYEQYF.

The rearrangement uses TRBV28 and TRBJ1-2, with a tentative D call TRBD1 (6 bases). This CDR3 region has 18 residues. V was shortened by 1 base and J by 1 base, with 19 bases between the two germline ends. Germline V gives CDR1 MDHEN, CDR2 SYDVKM. This CDR3 is CASSLSGYGGAFNYGYTF. The DNA for the CDR3 is TGTGCCAGCAGTTTATCGGGGTACGGGGGGGCCTTTAACTATGGCTACACCTTC.

V is TRBV9 and J is TRBJ2-1, with TRBD2 matching 8 bases. Germline V lookup: CDR1 SGDLS, CDR2 YYNGEE. The CDR3 has 16 amino acids. Trimming took 0 bases from V and 6 from J; bases not matched to a gene: 8. CDR3 protein: CASSVGGAGVSNEQFF. For the CDR3, the DNA is TGTGCCAGCAGCGTAGGAGGAGCGGGAGTATCCAATGAGCAGTTCTTC.

V is TRBV5-1 and J is TRBJ2-7; D may be TRBD2 (6 bases). The V end lost 5 bases, the J end lost 6 bases, and 18 bases lay between the germline ends. This CDR3 is built from 14 residues. Germline CDR1 is SGHRS and CDR2 is YFSETQ. DNA for the CDR3: TGCGCCAGCAGGCCCGGGACTGGTGGCGGCGAGCAGTACTTC. Protein: CASRPGTGGGEQYF.

V usage is TRBV5-1 and J usage is TRBJ1-4, with a weak D call TRBD1 (5 bases). Deletions cut 4 bases from V and 0 bases from J, with 16 bases between. Germline V gives CDR1 SGHRS, CDR2 YFSETQ. The length of the CDR3 is 17 residues. The CDR3 DNA sequence: TGCGCCAGCAGCGGCGTTACGGGGGATACAACTAATGAAAAACTGTTTTTT. This gives the protein CASSGVTGDTTNEKLFF. The whole variable domain, remainder taken from reference TRBV5-1 and TRBJ1-4, is KAGVTQTPRYLIKTRGQQVTLSCSPISGHRSVSWYQQTPGQGLQFLFEYFSETQRNKGNFPGRFSGRQFSNSRSEMNVSTLELGDSALYLCASSGVTGDTTNEKLFFGSGTQLSVL.